This passage covers 23 T cell receptor beta chains from one sample sequenced in a study of TIL therapy for anti-PD-1-resistant metastatic lung cancer. Documented time point: pre-treatment sample, taken before nivolumab and TIL therapy. The tumor samples were excised metastases, mostly pleural nodules or supraclavicular lymph nodes. This was the immunoSEQ v3 assay. Clones were read by immunoSEQ multiplex PCR, and TCRdb kept only the in-frame ones, dropping some. This table holds 20,000 to 30,000 clones, approximately 63% found once. This material consisted of tumor tissue, taken at baseline. All receptors derive from a woman aged 25-80 years with non-small cell lung cancer.

This chain joins TRBV4-1 and TRBJ2-7, with 10 bases that match TRBD2. V gave up 0 bases and J gave up 3 bases; unmatched junction bases: 2. Germline V lookup: CDR1 MGHRA, CDR2 YSYEKL. The CDR3 is made up of 15 amino acids. CDR3 coding DNA: TGCGCCAGCAGCCAAGAACTAGCGGGAATCTACGAGCAGTACTTC. Its translation: CASSQELAGIYEQYF.

The DNA of the CDR3 is TGTGCCAGCAGCTTAGGTACTTCAAACACCATATATTTT. Translation gives CASSLGTSNTIYF. This chain links TRBV7-8 with TRBJ1-3, with D uncertain. This CDR3 spans 13 amino acids. V lost 1 base, J lost 6 bases, and 7 bases lay in between. Per the germline V gene, CDR1 is SGHVS and CDR2 is FQNEAQ.

The rearrangement uses TRBV5-1 and TRBJ2-3; tentatively, D is TRBD1 (6 bases). V was clipped by 4 bases and J by 0 bases, with 9 bases between them. This CDR3 is built from 14 residues. Germline lookup yields CDR1 SGHRS and CDR2 YFSETQ. CDR3 bases: TGCGCCAGCAGCCTAGGACAGAGCACAGATACGCAGTATTTT. This encodes CASSLGQSTDTQYF.

The rearrangement joins TRBV7-9 to TRBJ1-2; weak D call: TRBD1 (6 bases). The CDR3 contains 12 residues. V was cut by 5 bases and J by 7 bases, with 11 bases left in between. Germline lookup yields CDR1 SEHNR and CDR2 FQNEAQ (reference sequence). The CDR3 region is CASSRDTSGYTF. CDR3 DNA sequence: TGTGCCAGCAGCCGGGACACTAGTGGCTACACCTTC.

This clone was recorded only once. V usage is TRBV2 and J usage is TRBJ2-1; D gene uncertain. Trimming shortened V by 5 bases and J by 9 bases, and 2 bases separated the two germline ends. Per the germline V gene, CDR1 is SNHLY and CDR2 is FYNNEI. This CDR3 is 9 amino acids long. CDR3 coding DNA: TGTGCCAGCAGTTTTGAGCAGTTCTTC. Translation gives CASSFEQFF. The whole variable domain, filled in from reference TRBV2 and TRBJ2-1, reads EPEVTQTPSHQVTQMGQEVILRCVPISNHLYFYWYRQILGQKVEFLVSFYNNEISEKSEIFDDQFSVERPDGSNFTLKIRSTKLEDSAMYFCASSFEQFFGPGTRLTVL.

V is TRBV5-4 and J is TRBJ2-1; 12 bases are shared with TRBD2. Germline trimming cut 0 bases from V and 5 bases from J; bases unmatched to any gene: 0. This CDR3 is 15 amino acids long. CDR1 and CDR2 (germline): SGHNT, YYREEE (reference sequence). For the CDR3, the DNA is TGTGCCAGCAGCTTGGGACTAGCGGGGGACAATGAGCAGTTCTTC. It specifies CASSLGLAGDNEQFF.

The J gene is TRBJ1-4, the V gene TRBV5-1, with D tentatively TRBD1 (5 bases). The germline V gene encodes CDR1 SGHRS and CDR2 YFSETQ. This CDR3 comprises 15 residues. V was pared by 0 bases and J by 5 bases, with 11 bases between. In nucleotides, the CDR3 is TGCGCCAGCAGCTTGGGGGGGAGCCAAAATGAAAAACTGTTTTTT. It is translated as CASSLGGSQNEKLFF.

The chain combines TRBV7-2 with TRBJ2-5, with unresolved D. From germline, CDR1 is SGHTA and CDR2 FQGNSA. This CDR3 contains 14 residues. V lost 5 bases and J 4 bases, leaving 14 bases between the germline ends. CDR3 loop: CASSLLRATETQYF. For the CDR3, the DNA is TGTGCCAGCAGCCTTCTTAGGGCCACAGAGACCCAGTACTTC.

V is TRBV30 and J is TRBJ1-1; D uncertain. CDR1 is GTSNPN, CDR2 SVGIG, per germline (reference sequence). Between the trimmed V and J ends, which lost 1 base and 7 bases, there was a span of 16 bases. CDR3 size: 14 residues. The CDR3 loop reads CAWSAVGWKNEAFF. CDR3 DNA sequence: TGTGCCTGGAGTGCTGTCGGCTGGAAGAATGAAGCTTTCTTT.

V is TRBV6-5 and J is TRBJ1-1; D remains ambiguous. The germline gives CDR1 MNHEY, CDR2 SVGAGI. The CDR3 runs 13 residues. Trimming took off 2 bases at V and 0 bases at J, with 4 bases between the two ends. The DNA for the CDR3 is TGTGCCAGCAGTTACGGGATGAACACTGAAGCTTTCTTT. This gives the protein CASSYGMNTEAFF.

The chain joins TRBV29-1 to TRBJ2-3, with 11 bases that match TRBD2. The ends lost 8 bases at V and 6 bases at J; junction bases unmatched: 7. Germline V lookup: CDR1 SQVTM, CDR2 ANQGSEA. The CDR3 spans 13 residues. CDR3 bases: TGCAGCCTAGCGGGAGGTTTCACGGATACGCAGTATTTT. Its protein is CSLAGGFTDTQYF.

This chain connects TRBV25-1 to TRBJ2-1; weak D call: TRBD1 (6 bases). Germline CDR1 is MGHDK and CDR2 is SYGVNS. The CDR3 is 13 residues long. V lost 4 bases to trimming and J lost 4 bases, with 8 bases between them. CDR3 sequence reads: CASSVDRYNEQFF. CDR3 nucleotide sequence: TGTGCCAGCAGTGTCGACAGGTACAATGAGCAGTTCTTC.

This chain links TRBV30 with TRBJ1-1; unclear D gene. There are 12 residues in the CDR3. Looked up from germline, CDR1 is GTSNPN and CDR2 is SVGIG (reference sequence). Trimming stripped 1 base from V and 0 bases from J, with 3 bases between. CDR3 protein: CAWSAVNTEAFF. The CDR3 DNA reads TGTGCCTGGAGTGCGGTGAACACTGAAGCTTTCTTT. Full variable domain (rest looked up from reference TRBV30 and TRBJ1-1): SQTIHQWPATLVQPVGSPLSLECTVEGTSNPNLYWYRQAAGRGLQLLFYSVGIGQISSEVPQNLSASRPQDRQFILSSKKLLLSDSGFYLCAWSAVNTEAFFGQGTRLTVV.

As DNA, the CDR3 is TGTGCCAGCAGCCTCCAAGGCAGGGGGCGGAGACTCTGGCATGAGCAGTTCTTC. Residues: CASSLQGRGRRLWHEQFF. The rearrangement links TRBV14 to TRBJ2-1; TRBD1 aligns across 8 bases. Per germline, CDR1 SGHDN and CDR2 FVKESK. Losses at the gene ends were 4 bases for V and 8 bases for J; bases not matched to a gene: 19. The CDR3 totals 18 residues.

V and J are TRBV7-6 and TRBJ2-1; unclear D gene. The V end lost 1 base, the J end lost 7 bases, and 11 bases lay between the germline ends. The CDR3 runs to 14 residues. The germline V gene encodes CDR1 SGHVS and CDR2 FNYEAQ. The CDR3 reads CASSLDVSLNEQFF. DNA for the CDR3: TGTGCCAGCAGCTTAGATGTTAGTCTTAATGAGCAGTTCTTC.

This chain connects TRBV10-3 to TRBJ2-6, with TRBD1 matching 8 bases. Germline trimming cut 4 bases from V and 2 bases from J; bases unmatched to any gene: 7. From germline, CDR1 is ENHRY and CDR2 SYGVKD. The CDR3 sequence is 17 residues long. The CDR3 here is CAISVAGGLTGANVLTF. CDR3 DNA: TGTGCCATCAGTGTGGCAGGGGGCTTAACTGGGGCCAACGTCCTGACTTTC.

J is TRBJ1-3 and V is TRBV7-9, with no clear D. This CDR3 comprises 13 residues. Germline assignment: CDR1 SEHNR and CDR2 FQNEAQ (reference sequence). The V and J ends lost 8 bases and 0 bases respectively, with 8 bases between them. The CDR3, as DNA: TGTGCCAGCCAACAAGACTCTGGAAACACCATATATTTT. This encodes CASQQDSGNTIYF. Based on the CDR3 plus reference TRBV7-9 and TRBJ1-3, the full variable domain is DTGVSQNPRHKITKRGQNVTFRCDPISEHNRLYWYRQTLGQGPEFLTYFQNEAQLEKSRLLSDRFSAERPKGSFSTLEIQRTEQGDSAMYLCASQQDSGNTIYFGEGSWLTVV.

The V gene is TRBV6-1, the J gene TRBJ2-2, with D tentatively TRBD2 (5 bases). CDR3 length: 14 amino acids. In germline, CDR1 is MNHNS, CDR2 SASEGT. The V end was cut by 2 bases, the J end by 4 bases, with 8 bases between. The CDR3 region has the DNA TGTGCCAGCAGTGAAACTAGTTTCACCGGGGAGCTGTTTTTT. It is translated as CASSETSFTGELFF.

V and J are TRBV19 and TRBJ2-1; D gene uncertain. V was shortened by 10 bases and J by 1 base, with 11 bases between the two germline ends. The CDR3 is 13 amino acids. Germline V gives CDR1 LNHDA, CDR2 SQIVND (reference sequence). The CDR3 DNA reads as TGTGCCACCAGTATGGGGTCCTACAATGAGCAGTTCTTC. It encodes CATSMGSYNEQFF.

V gene TRBV11-1 combines with J gene TRBJ2-7; 7 nucleotides align to TRBD2. The junction had 7 bases not matched to a gene; V was cut back by 1 base and J by 4 bases. Germline V gives CDR1 SGHAT, CDR2 FQDESV (reference sequence). This CDR3 contains 15 residues. This CDR3 reads CASSLEAGAGYEQYF. DNA for the CDR3: TGTGCCAGCAGCTTAGAGGCGGGAGCGGGATACGAGCAGTACTTC.

The rearrangement joins TRBV6-5 to TRBJ2-7; D call uncertain. The CDR3 runs 14 residues. The V gene's germline CDR1 is MNHEY and CDR2 SVGAGI. Trimming left V 3 bases short and J 0 bases short, with 9 bases between. The DNA of the CDR3 is TGTGCCAGCAGTTATACAAGGAGCTCCTACGAGCAGTACTTC. Translated: CASSYTRSSYEQYF.

The rearrangement uses TRBV14 and TRBJ1-4; 10 bases line up with TRBD1. J lost 0 bases, V lost 3 bases, and 1 base had no gene match. Germline CDR1 and CDR2: SGHDN and FVKESK. The CDR3 is made up of 16 amino acids. CDR3 sequence (DNA): TGTGCCAGCAGCCAGGACAGGGGGACAACTAATGAAAAACTGTTTTTT. Translated, it gives CASSQDRGTTNEKLFF.

This clone has only a few counts. The gene calls are TRBV20-1 and TRBJ2-1; the D is unclear. The CDR3 is 10 amino acids. Germline loops: CDR1 DFQATT, CDR2 SNEGSKA (reference sequence). V was trimmed by 6 bases and J by 14 bases, leaving 14 bases between them. The DNA for the CDR3 is TGCAGTGCCCCCCGCGGCGCGGAGTTCTTC. It encodes CSAPRGAEFF.